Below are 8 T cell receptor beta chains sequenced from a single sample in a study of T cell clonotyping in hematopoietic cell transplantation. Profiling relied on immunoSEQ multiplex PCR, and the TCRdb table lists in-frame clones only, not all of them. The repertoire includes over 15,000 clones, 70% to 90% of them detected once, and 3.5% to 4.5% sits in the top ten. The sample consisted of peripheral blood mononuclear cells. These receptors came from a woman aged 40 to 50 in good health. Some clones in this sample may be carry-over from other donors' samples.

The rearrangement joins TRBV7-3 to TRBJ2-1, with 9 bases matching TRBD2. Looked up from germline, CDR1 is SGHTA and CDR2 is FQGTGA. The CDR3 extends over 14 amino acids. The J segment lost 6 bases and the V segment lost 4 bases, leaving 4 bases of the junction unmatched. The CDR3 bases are TGTGCCAGCAGCTCTCTTAGCGGGAGCAATGAGCAGTTCTTC. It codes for CASSSLSGSNEQFF.

CDR3 amino acids: CASKRWQGANYGYTF. DNA of the CDR3: TGTGCCAGCAAAAGGTGGCAGGGCGCTAACTATGGCTACACCTTC. V is TRBV6-5 and J is TRBJ1-2, with D tentatively TRBD1 (5 bases). CDR1 is MNHEY, CDR2 SVGAGI, per germline. The CDR3 runs to 15 residues. V was cut by 7 bases and J by 0 bases, with 15 bases left in between.

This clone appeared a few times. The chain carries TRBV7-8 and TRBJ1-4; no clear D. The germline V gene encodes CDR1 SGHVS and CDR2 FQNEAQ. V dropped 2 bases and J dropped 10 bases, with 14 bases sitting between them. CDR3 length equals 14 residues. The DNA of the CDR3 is TGTGCCAGCAGCTTAAGGGCTATTGGTGGAAAACTGTTTTTT. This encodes CASSLRAIGGKLFF.

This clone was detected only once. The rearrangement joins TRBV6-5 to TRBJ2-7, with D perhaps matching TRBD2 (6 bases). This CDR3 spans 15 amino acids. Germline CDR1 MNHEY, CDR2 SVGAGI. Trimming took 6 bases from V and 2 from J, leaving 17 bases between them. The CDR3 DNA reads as TGTGCCAGCAGGAGGACCGCTGGGGGGACCTACGAGCAGTACTTC. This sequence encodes CASRRTAGGTYEQYF.

The CDR3 region is CAWIGTGPNYGYTF. CDR3 in DNA: TGTGCCTGGATCGGGACCGGTCCTAACTATGGCTACACCTTC. This chain connects TRBV30 to TRBJ1-2; D possibly corresponds to TRBD1 (5 bases). The CDR3 contains 14 residues. The germline gives CDR1 GTSNPN, CDR2 SVGIG (reference sequence). V was pared by 4 bases and J by 0 bases, with 12 bases between.

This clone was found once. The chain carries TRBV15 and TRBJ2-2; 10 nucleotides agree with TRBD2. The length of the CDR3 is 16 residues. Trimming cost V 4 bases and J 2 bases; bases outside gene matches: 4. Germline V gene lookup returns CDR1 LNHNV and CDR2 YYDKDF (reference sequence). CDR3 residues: CATSTGLAVNTGELFF. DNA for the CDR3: TGTGCCACCAGCACAGGACTAGCGGTTAACACCGGGGAGCTGTTTTTT.

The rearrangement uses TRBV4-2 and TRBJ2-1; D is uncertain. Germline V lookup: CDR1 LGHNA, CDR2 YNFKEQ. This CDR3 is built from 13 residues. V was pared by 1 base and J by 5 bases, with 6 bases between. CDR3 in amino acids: CASSQAVHNEQFF. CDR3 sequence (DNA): TGTGCCAGCAGCCAAGCTGTACACAATGAGCAGTTCTTC.

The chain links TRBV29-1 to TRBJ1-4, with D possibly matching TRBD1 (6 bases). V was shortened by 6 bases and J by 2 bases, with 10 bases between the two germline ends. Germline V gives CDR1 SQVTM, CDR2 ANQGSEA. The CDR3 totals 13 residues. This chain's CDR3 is CSVGGHTNEKLFF. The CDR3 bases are TGCAGCGTGGGGGGACACACTAATGAAAAACTGTTTTTT.